Following are 21 T cell receptor beta chains from one sample sequenced in a study of blood T cell repertoires in COVID-19. Clones were sequenced by immunoSEQ multiplex PCR, and TCRdb holds only the in-frame ones, with some missing. In the table there are roughly 340,000 clones, around 91% of which are singletons. The sequencing input was peripheral blood. The origin of the receptors is a woman aged 18-30 years who had recovered from COVID-19.

This clone was seen once. The J gene is TRBJ2-7, the V gene TRBV21-1; no check of the table's D call, TRBD2, against the DNA was made. TRBV21-1 is designated a pseudogene. The CDR3 consists of 10 residues. CDR3 sequence (DNA): TGTTTTCTACTGGTTTACGAGCAGTACGTC. Translation gives CFLLVYEQYV.

The gene calls are TRBV28 and TRBJ1-2; D may be TRBD1 (5 bases). Germline V gene sequence: CDR1 MDHEN, CDR2 SYDVKM. The V end lost 3 bases, the J end lost 5 bases, and 13 bases lay between the germline ends. This CDR3 region has 14 residues. In DNA, the CDR3 is TGTGCCAGCAGTTTTAGGGGAACTCGTTATGGCTACACCTTC. It yields the protein CASSFRGTRYGYTF.

CDR3 loop: CASSLARLPNEKLFF. CDR3 sequence (DNA): TGTGCCAGCAGCTTGGCCCGACTGCCTAATGAAAAACTGTTTTTT. The genes are TRBV5-6 and TRBJ1-4; D ambiguous. Per the germline V gene, CDR1 is SGHDT and CDR2 is YYEEEE. V shed 0 bases and J shed 3 bases, with 9 bases lying between them. The CDR3 spans 15 residues.

In regard to this clone: A junction end diverges from the germline sequence, so it may reflect a read error. The chain is built from TRBV3-1 (or the pseudogene TRBV3-2) and TRBJ2-5; 7 nucleotides match TRBD2. Germline assignment: CDR1 LGHDT and CDR2 YNNKEL (reference sequence). There are 12 residues in the CDR3. The CDR3 loop reads CASSQDQGLKDF. CDR3 DNA sequence: TGTGCCAGCAGCCAAGATCAGGGACTAAAAGACTTC.

The chain carries TRBV25-1 and TRBJ1-2, with D tentatively TRBD1 (6 bases). The V gene lost 5 bases and the J gene lost 8 bases, with 15 bases spanning the gap. This CDR3 region has 13 residues. Germline CDR1 and CDR2: MGHDK and SYGVNS. The CDR3 loop is CASSTQGRTGYTF. The CDR3 nucleotides are TGTGCCAGCAGTACCCAGGGGCGGACGGGCTACACCTTC.

The V call is TRBV6-5, the J call TRBJ2-1; D may be TRBD1 (6 bases). Per the germline V gene, CDR1 is MNHEY and CDR2 is SVGAGI. Trimming shortened V by 5 bases and J by 9 bases, and 14 bases separated the two germline ends. The length of the CDR3 is 13 residues. DNA for the CDR3: TGTGCCAGCAGTCGCAACCAAGGGGGTGAGCAGTTCTTC. Amino acid sequence: CASSRNQGGEQFF.

The chain recombines TRBV15 with TRBJ2-2; D is ambiguous. Germline-derived CDR1 and CDR2 are LNHNV and YYDKDF (reference sequence). V was cut by 0 bases and J by 6 bases, with 8 bases left in between. This CDR3 has 14 residues. DNA for the CDR3: TGTGCCACCAGCAGAGAACCGATAGCCGGGGAGCTGTTTTTT. Encoded protein: CATSREPIAGELFF.

The V gene is TRBV24-1, the J gene TRBJ2-5, with a possible D match to TRBD1 (6 bases). Trimming removed 2 bases at V and 2 bases at J, with 11 bases between. Germline V CDR1 and CDR2: KGHDR, SFDVKD. The CDR3 consists of 15 residues. This chain's CDR3 is CATSDSRTAQETQYF. Written as DNA, the CDR3 is TGTGCCACCAGTGATTCGCGGACAGCTCAAGAGACCCAGTACTTC.

For the CDR3, the DNA is TGTGCCACCAAAGGCCCGGGATTAAACTATGGCTACACCTTC. Residues: CATKGPGLNYGYTF. The rearrangement links TRBV10-3 to TRBJ1-2; D unresolved. This CDR3 has 14 amino acids. CDR1 and CDR2 from the germline V gene are ENHRY and SYGVKD. V lost 10 bases to trimming and J lost 2 bases, with 17 bases between them.

This chain connects TRBV5-6 to TRBJ2-5; D may be TRBD2 (6 bases). The CDR3 is 16 residues long. The V end lost 3 bases, the J end lost 1 base, and 16 bases lay between the germline ends. From germline, CDR1 is SGHDT and CDR2 YYEEEE. CDR3 sequence reads: CASSWRAGWPQETQYF. Written as DNA, the CDR3 is TGTGCCAGCAGCTGGAGGGCGGGATGGCCCCAAGAGACCCAGTACTTC.

The CDR3 coding sequence is TGTGCCAGCAGCCCGGCGGGATGGTCTAATGGCTACACCTTC. It translates to CASSPAGWSNGYTF. The chain has TRBV9 and TRBJ1-2; no clear D gene. Germline loops: CDR1 SGDLS, CDR2 YYNGEE. The V and J ends lost 4 bases and 6 bases respectively, with 16 bases between them. The CDR3 covers 14 residues.

A few counts support this clone. The chain has TRBV21-1 and TRBJ2-7; the table's D call, TRBD1, has no DNA check behind it. TRBV21-1 is flagged as a pseudogene. The CDR3 has 13 amino acids. CDR3 protein: CASSARDTYEQYV. The CDR3 bases are TGTGCCAGCAGCGCACGGGACACCTACGAGCAGTACGTC.

The chain joins TRBV15 to TRBJ1-1; 7 bases map to TRBD1. The germline V gene has CDR1 LNHNV and CDR2 YYDKDF (reference sequence). The CDR3 length is 14 residues. J gave up 8 bases and V 2 bases, and 8 bases lay outside the gene matches. In DNA, the CDR3 is TGTGCCACCAGCAGATGGGGGCAGGGGGTCGAAGCTTTCTTT. Its protein product is CATSRWGQGVEAFF.

The genes are TRBV6-5 and TRBJ1-1; the D gene is possibly TRBD1 (5 bases). V shed 8 bases and J shed 5 bases, with 9 bases lying between them. CDR1 MNHEY and CDR2 SVGAGI come from the germline V gene. The CDR3 is 11 residues long. In DNA, the CDR3 is TGTGCCAGCGCTAGGGGTACTGAAGCTTTCTTT. As protein: CASARGTEAFF.

This chain connects TRBV6-2 or TRBV6-3 to TRBJ2-5; 16 positions agree with TRBD2. The germline CDR1 and CDR2 sequences are MNHEY and SVGEGT. Unmatched junction bases numbered 8, after V lost 2 bases and J lost 5 bases. This CDR3 has 18 amino acids. The CDR3 loop reads CASSYEGTSGRALETQYF. The CDR3 bases are TGTGCCAGCAGTTACGAAGGGACTAGCGGGAGGGCCCTTGAGACCCAGTACTTC.

The J gene is TRBJ2-2, the V gene TRBV6-2 or TRBV6-3; TRBD1 matches 10 bases. The CDR3 spans 20 residues. CDR1 and CDR2 from the germline V gene are MNHEY and SVGEGT. V shed 2 bases, J shed 2 bases, and the junction held 14 bases outside the gene matches. CDR3 sequence (DNA): TGTGCCAGCAGTTACCCTCAGGGGACAGGGGTTCGGAGAAACACCGGGGAGCTGTTTTTT. It specifies CASSYPQGTGVRRNTGELFF.

This clone was observed once. The V and J genes are TRBV11-2 and TRBJ2-6, with TRBD2 matching 13 bases. The germline V gene has CDR1 SGHAT and CDR2 FQNNGV. V gave up 5 bases and J gave up 3 bases; unmatched junction bases: 7. The CDR3 is made up of 18 amino acids. The CDR3 reads CASSRRGLAGHGANVLTF. CDR3 DNA: TGTGCCAGCAGCCGCCGGGGACTAGCGGGACATGGGGCCAACGTCCTGACTTTC. Looking up the rest from reference TRBV11-2 and TRBJ2-6 gives the full variable domain: EAGVAQSPRYKIIEKRQSVAFWCNPISGHATLYWYQQILGQGPKLLIQFQNNGVVDDSQLPKDRFSAERLKGVDSTLKIQPAKLEDSAVYLCASSRRGLAGHGANVLTFGAGSRLTVL.

J is TRBJ2-3 and V is TRBV20-1; D is undetermined. CDR3 length: 11 residues. Trimming left V 5 bases short and J 2 bases short, with 5 bases between. Germline CDR1 and CDR2: DFQATT and SNEGSKA (reference sequence). The DNA of the CDR3 is TGCAGTGCTCGTCTCACAGATACGCAGTATTTT. It encodes CSARLTDTQYF.

This chain joins TRBV6-2 or TRBV6-3 and TRBJ2-3, with D possibly being TRBD1 (6 bases). V lost 5 bases to trimming and J lost 5 bases, with 20 bases between them. The CDR3 is 16 residues long. Germline loops: CDR1 MNHEY, CDR2 SVGEGT. In DNA, the CDR3 is TGTGCCAGCAGTCTACAGGGTTTAGGAGTTGGAGATACGCAGTATTTT. It codes for CASSLQGLGVGDTQYF.

The genes are TRBV2 and TRBJ1-2; TRBD1 agrees at 9 bases. The trim removed 6 bases at V and 4 bases at J, leaving 3 bases unmatched. In germline, CDR1 is SNHLY, CDR2 FYNNEI. The CDR3 length is 13 residues. The CDR3 here is CASRGQGPYGYTF. CDR3 sequence (DNA): TGTGCCAGCAGGGGACAGGGCCCCTATGGCTACACCTTC.

The rearrangement joins TRBV12-3 or TRBV12-4 to TRBJ2-7; D possibly corresponds to TRBD1 (5 bases). V lost 5 bases and J lost 5, with 13 bases in between. CDR3 length: 13 residues. The CDR3 DNA reads as TGTGCCAGCAGTCCCGACAGCGCCCACGAGCAGTACGTC. It codes for CASSPDSAHEQYV.